What follows are 3 T cell receptor beta chains derived from one specimen sequenced in a study of liver allograft versus peripheral blood T cells (dated by TCRdb to between 2020 and 2021). Concerning the study at large: The study compared T cell receptor repertoires found within transplanted livers against repertoires in the peripheral blood of liver transplant recipients.

The run used an Illumina MiSeq. TCRdb cleaned the public reads at Q25 with fastp, built clones with MiXCR and kept in-frame beta chains. CDR3 protein sequences are deduplicated, and each keeps its most common genes and DNA. The sample data list some 9,200 distinct CDR3 sequences, and approximately 26% of these were observed just once. The biggest ten clones account for roughly 8% of the sample. These receptors all come from a human patient who had a liver transplant. After a transplant, some of the T cells may come from the graft donor.

This clonotype was detected many times. The V and J genes are TRBV10-3 and TRBJ2-5; 13 bases fit TRBD2. The CDR3 has 15 amino acids. The ends lost 2 bases at V and 5 bases at J; junction bases unmatched: 2. In germline, CDR1 is ENHRY, CDR2 SYGVKD. The chain's CDR3 is CAISEGLAGAETQYF. CDR3 DNA sequence: TGTGCCATCAGTGAGGGACTAGCGGGGGCCGAGACCCAGTACTTC.

This clonotype was observed many times. V usage is TRBV5-4 and J usage is TRBJ2-3; 8 bases match TRBD1. This CDR3 comprises 17 residues. V gave up 4 bases and J gave up 0 bases; unmatched junction bases: 10. Per germline, CDR1 SGHNT and CDR2 YYREEE (reference sequence). The chain's CDR3 is CASSPLTGGSSTDTQYF. The CDR3 DNA is TGTGCCAGCAGCCCACTCACAGGGGGTTCTAGCACAGATACGCAGTATTTT.

In this sample, this clonotype turned up a few times. The chain links TRBV9 to TRBJ1-3; 10 bases fit TRBD1. With 0 bases clipped from V and 2 bases from J, the junction kept 2 bases outside the gene matches. The CDR3 extends over 16 amino acids. The V gene's germline CDR1 is SGDLS and CDR2 YYNGEE. In nucleotides, the CDR3 is TGTGCCAGCAGCGTAGATGGGACAGGGGCTGGAAACACCATATATTTT. Residues: CASSVDGTGAGNTIYF.